The 6 T cell receptor beta chains given below trace back to one sample, sequenced in a study of cytomegalovirus exposure and HLA in healthy donors. The study ran its PCR with 60 Vbeta and 13 Jbeta primers. The assay was immunoSEQ multiplex PCR, and TCRdb's table has in-frame clones only and misses some. Among 110,000 or so clones listed, about 9.4% were seen once. The sequenced material came from PBMCs. These receptors were taken from a woman between 40 and 55 years old in good health and CMV-seropositive.

The V and J genes are TRBV19 and TRBJ2-7; 7 nucleotides align to TRBD1. With V trimmed by 6 bases and J by 4 bases, 12 bases remained unmatched. The CDR3 totals 15 residues. Germline CDR1 is LNHDA and CDR2 is SQIVND (reference sequence). CDR3 amino acids: CASSEGQALGYEQYF. The CDR3 DNA follows: TGTGCCAGTAGCGAAGGACAGGCCCTGGGGTACGAGCAGTACTTC.

The gene calls are TRBV30 and TRBJ2-5; perhaps TRBD2 as D (7 bases). The CDR3 has 15 residues. Germline assignment: CDR1 GTSNPN and CDR2 SVGIG (reference sequence). V lost 2 bases and J 1 base, leaving 14 bases between the germline ends. This chain's CDR3 is CAWSRYAGAQETQYF. Written as DNA, the CDR3 is TGTGCCTGGAGTAGGTACGCGGGGGCCCAAGAGACCCAGTACTTC.

In this sample, this clone turned up a few times. V gene TRBV11-2 combines with J gene TRBJ1-5, with D perhaps matching TRBD1 (5 bases). V was cut by 2 bases and J by 7 bases, with 9 bases left in between. This CDR3 is built from 13 residues. Per the germline V gene, CDR1 is SGHAT and CDR2 is FQNNGV. CDR3 in DNA: TGTGCCAGCAGCTTAAAGGGGCAGCAGCCCCAGCATTTT. It is translated as CASSLKGQQPQHF. Based on the CDR3 plus reference TRBV11-2 and TRBJ1-5, the full variable domain is EAGVAQSPRYKIIEKRQSVAFWCNPISGHATLYWYQQILGQGPKLLIQFQNNGVVDDSQLPKDRFSAERLKGVDSTLKIQPAKLEDSAVYLCASSLKGQQPQHFGDGTRLSIL.

The chain carries TRBV10-3 and TRBJ2-2; 10 bases fit TRBD1. From germline, CDR1 is ENHRY and CDR2 SYGVKD. The J segment lost 4 bases and the V segment lost 11 bases, leaving 4 bases of the junction unmatched. The CDR3 length is 13 residues. The CDR3 DNA reads TGTGCCGGACGGACAGGGGGCACCGGGGAGCTGTTTTTT. Residues: CAGRTGGTGELFF.

This clone showed up just a few times. The V gene is TRBV5-4, the J gene TRBJ1-5, with D possibly TRBD1 on 5 matching bases. Germline CDR1 and CDR2: SGHNT and YYREEE (reference sequence). The ends were cut back, 1 base at V and 8 bases at J, with 10 bases in the middle. CDR3 length: 13 residues. The CDR3 bases are TGTGCCAGCAGCTTGAGGGGTATGGAGCCCCAGCATTTT. Encoded protein: CASSLRGMEPQHF.

The chain combines TRBV10-3 with TRBJ1-3, with TRBD1 as a possible D gene (6 bases). Germline CDR1 and CDR2: ENHRY and SYGVKD. The ends were cut back, 4 bases at V and 0 bases at J, with 13 bases in the middle. The CDR3 loop spans 16 amino acids. The CDR3 bases are TGTGCCATCAGTGGGGGGGGCTCCCACTCTGGAAACACCATATATTTT. Translation: CAISGGGSHSGNTIYF.